This entry concerns a single T cell receptor (beta chain). Antigen unknown. The sample is drawn from a study of T cell responses to AZD1222 COVID-19 vaccine. General study results and limits: Distributed over spike, vaccine-associated CD4 TCRs predominated at 160-218 and 743-854. White British people made up most donors, females outnumbered males, and clonal diversity was possibly underestimated.

Libraries were prepared by immunoSEQ multiplex PCR; TCRdb keeps only in-frame clonotypes and omits some of them. This sample's table reports about 140,000 clones. Trimming removed 1 base at V and 6 bases at J, with 9 bases between. The CDR3 contains 13 residues. CDR1 and CDR2 (germline): LNHDA, SQIVND (reference sequence). J is TRBJ1-2 and V is TRBV19; D unresolved. The TCR was taken from an adult in good health. The sequencing sample was made of peripheral blood. The CDR3 bases are TGTGCCAGTAGTATAGGAAGGGAAAATGGCTACACCTTC. It is translated as CASSIGRENGYTF. The entire variable domain, with the rest obtained from reference TRBV19 and TRBJ1-2, is as follows: DGGITQSPKYLFRKEGQNVTLSCEQNLNHDAMYWYRQDPGQGLRLIYYSQIVNDFQKGDIAEGYSVSREKKESFPLTVTSAQKNPTAFYLCASSIGRENGYTFGSGTRLTVV.